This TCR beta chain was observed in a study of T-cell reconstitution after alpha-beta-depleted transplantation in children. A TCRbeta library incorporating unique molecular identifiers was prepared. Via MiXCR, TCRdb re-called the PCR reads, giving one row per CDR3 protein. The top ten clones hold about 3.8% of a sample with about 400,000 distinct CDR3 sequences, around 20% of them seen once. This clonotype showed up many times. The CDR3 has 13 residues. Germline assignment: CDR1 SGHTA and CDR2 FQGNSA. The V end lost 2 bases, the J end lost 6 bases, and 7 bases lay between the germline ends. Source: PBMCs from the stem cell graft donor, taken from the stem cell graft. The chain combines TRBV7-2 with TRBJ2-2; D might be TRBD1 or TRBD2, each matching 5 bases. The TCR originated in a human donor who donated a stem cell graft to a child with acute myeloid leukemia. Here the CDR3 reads CASSLMGPGELFF. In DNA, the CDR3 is TGTGCCAGCAGCTTAATGGGACCCGGGGAGCTGTTTTTT.